The rows below give T cell receptor beta chains drawn from one sample of a study of cytomegalovirus exposure and HLA in healthy donors. The repertoire was sequenced with immunoSEQ multiplex PCR; TCRdb's copy has only in-frame clones and lacks some. The table includes approximately 150,000 clones, roughly two thirds detected once. The sample consisted of PBMCs. Receptors were obtained from a woman younger than 30 in good health and CMV-seropositive. Both conserved end residues are part of each CDR3. Each record gives: V gene, D gene, J gene, clone size, CDR3 DNA, CDR3 protein. D genes are given only for firm matches. Clone size is shown for a subset of rows, as once, few, many or a class of expanded clone.

TRBV2	TRBD1	TRBJ1-2	.	TGTGCCAGCAGTGTTAACCCGACAGGGACCAACTATGGCTACACCTTC	CASSVNPTGTNYGYTF
TRBV5-4	.	TRBJ1-6	.	TGTGCCAGCAGCGCGGGCCTTGGGGATTCACCCCTCCACTTT	CASSAGLGDSPLHF
TRBV19	TRBD1	TRBJ1-6	.	TGTGCCAGTAGTATTGCCGGGACAGGGGGTTATTCACCCCTCCACTTT	CASSIAGTGGYSPLHF
TRBV7-2	TRBD2	TRBJ2-1	.	TGTGCCAGCAGCGACCATCCGGGACTACTTCGGGGTGAGCAGTTCTTC	CASSDHPGLLRGEQFF
TRBV6-5	.	TRBJ1-2	few	TGTGCCAGCAGTTACTCGGTCCAGGGGATGGGAGGCTACACCTTC	CASSYSVQGMGGYTF
TRBV19	TRBD1	TRBJ1-2	.	TGTGCCAGTAGTATAACAGGGACAGTTGATGGCTACACCTTC	CASSITGTVDGYTF
TRBV27	TRBD2	TRBJ2-3	.	TGTGCCAGCAGGACTAGCGGGACAGATACGCAGTATTTT	CASRTSGTDTQYF
TRBV27	.	TRBJ2-7	.	TGTGCCAGCAGTTTACAGGAACGCTACGAGCAGTACTTC	CASSLQERYEQYF
TRBV13	.	TRBJ2-2	.	TGTGCCAGCAGCTTAGGAGATTTGGCATCCGGGGAGCTGTTTTTT	CASSLGDLASGELFF
TRBV27	TRBD1	TRBJ1-6	.	TGTGCCAGCAGTTTACACCTCCCGACAGGGACCAATTCACCCCTCCACTTT	CASSLHLPTGTNSPLHF
TRBV30	TRBD1	TRBJ1-2	.	TGTGCCTGGAGTGTACCAACAGGGGTTTCAGATGGCTACACCTTC	CAWSVPTGVSDGYTF
TRBV29-1	.	TRBJ2-7	.	TGCAGCGTTGAACTTCCGGGACAATCATACGAGCAGTACTTC	CSVELPGQSYEQYF
TRBV7-2	TRBD1	TRBJ1-1	.	TGTGCCAGCAGCAAACAGGGACAGGGTGGCACTGAAGCTTTCTTT	CASSKQGQGGTEAFF
TRBV7-2	TRBD2	TRBJ2-1	.	TGTGCCAGCAGCTTAGGGGGACTAGCGGGGGGGCCGAATGAGCAGTTCTTC	CASSLGGLAGGPNEQFF
TRBV10-3	TRBD1	TRBJ1-1	.	TGTGCCATCAGTGACCTCGATTACAGGGGGTACACTGAAGCTTTCTTT	CAISDLDYRGYTEAFF
TRBV6-1	TRBD2	TRBJ2-5	many	TGTGCCAGCACCGACCAAGCGGGGGGAGGAGAGACCCAGTACTTC	CASTDQAGGGETQYF
TRBV6-5	TRBD1	TRBJ1-1	.	TGTGCCAGCACCCAGGGACAGGGGTTGGGGGCTTTCTTT	CASTQGQGLGAFF
TRBV6-1	TRBD1	TRBJ1-1	.	TGTGCCAGCAAGGGACAGGGCTCTGAAGCTTTCTTT	CASKGQGSEAFF
TRBV9	TRBD1	TRBJ1-6	.	TGTGCCAGCAGCGGGAGACAGGGGGCAAATTCACCCCTCCACTTT	CASSGRQGANSPLHF
TRBV2	.	TRBJ2-2	.	TGTGCCAGCGGACGGGACACAAACACCGGGGAGCTGTTTTTT	CASGRDTNTGELFF
TRBV2	.	TRBJ1-5	.	TGTGCCAGCAGTGAAGAGGGGGGCGGGGGAAATCAGCCCCAGCATTTT	CASSEEGGGGNQPQHF
TRBV29-1	.	TRBJ1-1	.	TGCAGCGTTGCTAGGCCAGCCGAAGCTTTCTTT	CSVARPAEAFF
TRBV25-1	TRBD2	TRBJ2-7	few	TGTGCCAGCAGCATACCAGCGGGGGGCTCCTACGAGCAGTACTTC	CASSIPAGGSYEQYF
TRBV13	.	TRBJ2-7	.	TGTGCCAGCAGCCTGAGGGGAGGATACGAGCAGTACTTC	CASSLRGGYEQYF
TRBV7-9	TRBD1	TRBJ1-4	.	TGTGCCAGCAGCTCGGGGACAGGGGGAAATGAAAAACTGTTTTTT	CASSSGTGGNEKLFF
TRBV7-2	TRBD1	TRBJ2-7	.	TGCGCCAGCAGCTATGGGACAGGGTCCTACGAGCAGTACTTC	CASSYGTGSYEQYF
TRBV4-3	.	TRBJ1-1	.	TGCGCCAGCAGCCAACTAGGGGCAGAGAACACTGAAGCTTTCTTT	CASSQLGAENTEAFF
TRBV7-9	TRBD1	TRBJ1-1	.	TGTGCCAGCAGCACCACAGGGGACCGCCCTAACACTGAAGCTTTCTTT	CASSTTGDRPNTEAFF
TRBV7-9	.	TRBJ1-4	.	TGTGCCAGCAGCGAGAGGGCGTTGGGTGCGGATGAAAAACTGTTTTTT	CASSERALGADEKLFF
TRBV11-2	.	TRBJ2-1	.	TGTGCCAGCAGCTACACCGGGGGGCGCTCCTACAATGAGCAGTTCTTC	CASSYTGGRSYNEQFF
TRBV29-1	.	TRBJ1-4	.	TGCAGCGTTACGGGGGGGGAGACTAATGAAAAACTGTTTTTT	CSVTGGETNEKLFF
TRBV2	.	TRBJ1-2	few	TGTGCCAGCAGTGACATCTATGGCTACACCTTC	CASSDIYGYTF
TRBV7-2	.	TRBJ1-6	.	TGTGCCAGCAGCTTAGTGAGCAGGGTTCAATCACCCCTCCACTTT	CASSLVSRVQSPLHF
TRBV5-1	.	TRBJ1-4	.	TGCGCCAGCAGCACAGGGCGTGAAAAACTGTTTTTT	CASSTGREKLFF
TRBV19	.	TRBJ1-4	.	TGTGCCAGTAGTGGGGGGCGCGGGAGTGAAAAACTGTTTTTT	CASSGGRGSEKLFF
TRBV21-1	.	TRBJ1-5	.	TGTGCCAGCAGCAAAGCCCCCGGGACAGGGAAGCACGGCATAAGTCAGCCCCAGCATTTT	CASSKAPGTGKHGISQPQHF
TRBV4-3	TRBD2	TRBJ2-7	.	TGCGCCAGCAGCCAAAAGGCGGGGGGTACCTACGAGCAGTACTTC	CASSQKAGGTYEQYF
TRBV10-3	TRBD1	TRBJ1-5	.	TGTGCCATCAGTGAGTCCAGGGGGAATCAGCCCCAGCATTTT	CAISESRGNQPQHF
TRBV5-1	TRBD1	TRBJ1-6	.	TGCGCCAGCAGCTTGGATGGGAGACAGGGGAATTCACCCCTCCACTTT	CASSLDGRQGNSPLHF
TRBV7-9	TRBD1	TRBJ1-1	.	TGTTCCAGCAGCTCGGGACAGGGCGGCACTGAAGCTTTCTTT	CSSSSGQGGTEAFF
TRBV2	TRBD1	TRBJ1-5	.	TGTGCCAGCACCTCAAGTCCACTCCTTGCGGGACAGGCCCATCAGCCCCAGCATTTT	CASTSSPLLAGQAHQPQHF
TRBV7-8	TRBD2	TRBJ2-1	.	TGTGCCAGCAGCCCTCTTGTCCTAGCGGGGTTTAGTAATGAGCAGTTCTTC	CASSPLVLAGFSNEQFF
TRBV7-6	.	TRBJ2-1	.	TGTGCCAGCAGCTTATTAATCGTCGATGAGCAGTTCTTC	CASSLLIVDEQFF
TRBV4-1	.	TRBJ2-5	once	TGCGCCAGCAGCCAAGGAACAACCTTTGTTCAAGAGACCCAGTACTTC	CASSQGTTFVQETQYF
TRBV13	.	TRBJ1-5	.	TGTGCCAGCAGCTTAGGTCGTCGGGTACAGCCCCAGCATTTT	CASSLGRRVQPQHF
TRBV21-1	.	TRBJ2-7	.	TGTGCCAGCAGCCCGCACCGACCACAGGTTTATAATCCGTACGAGCAGTACTTC	CASSPHRPQVYNPYEQYF
TRBV11-1	.	TRBJ1-1	once	TGTGCCAGCAGCCCACAGTTGAACACTGAAGCTTTCTTT	CASSPQLNTEAFF
TRBV28	.	TRBJ1-1	.	TGTGCCAGCTCAGGGCGGTGGGGGCAGGACACTGAAGCTTTCTTT	CASSGRWGQDTEAFF
TRBV28	.	TRBJ2-3	.	TGTGCCAGCACAATAGTTTCCCCCACAGATACGCAGTATTTT	CASTIVSPTDTQYF
TRBV5-6	.	TRBJ1-4	.	TGTGCCAGCAGCACCAAACCGGGGAGGGCTTATGAAAAACTGTTTTTT	CASSTKPGRAYEKLFF
TRBV4-2	TRBD2	TRBJ2-2	.	TGTGCCAGCAGCCAAGATGTGGCTAGCGGGACCTATACCGGGGAGCTGTTTTTT	CASSQDVASGTYTGELFF
TRBV7-2	TRBD1	TRBJ2-1	.	TGTGCCAGCAGCCAACCGGGACAGGGTATACATGAGCAGTTCTTC	CASSQPGQGIHEQFF
TRBV4-1	TRBD1	TRBJ2-1	.	TGCGCCAGCAGCCAAGAAGGGACAGCGTGGAATGAGCAGTTCTTC	CASSQEGTAWNEQFF